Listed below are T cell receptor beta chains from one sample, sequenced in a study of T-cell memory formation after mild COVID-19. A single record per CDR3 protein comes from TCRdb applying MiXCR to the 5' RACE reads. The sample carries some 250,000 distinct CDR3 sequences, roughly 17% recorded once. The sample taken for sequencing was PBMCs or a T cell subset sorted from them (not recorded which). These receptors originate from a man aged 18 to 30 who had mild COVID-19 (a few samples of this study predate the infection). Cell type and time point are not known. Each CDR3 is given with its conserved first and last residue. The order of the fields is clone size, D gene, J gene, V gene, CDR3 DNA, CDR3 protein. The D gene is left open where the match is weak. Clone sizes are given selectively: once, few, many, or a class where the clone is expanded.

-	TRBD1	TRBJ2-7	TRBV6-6	TGTGCCAGCAGTGGAACAAACAGGGGCACCTACGAGCAGTACTTC	CASSGTNRGTYEQYF
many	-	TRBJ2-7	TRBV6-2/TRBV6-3	TGTGCCAGCATGTGGGCGGCGGGGAACGAGCAGTACTTC	CASMWAAGNEQYF
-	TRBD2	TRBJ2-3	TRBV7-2	TGTGCCAGCAGCCCCGGACTAGGAAGGGATACGCAGTATTTT	CASSPGLGRDTQYF
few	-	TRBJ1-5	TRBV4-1	TGCGCCAGCAGCCAGCAGGCAAATCAGCCCCAGCATTTT	CASSQQANQPQHF
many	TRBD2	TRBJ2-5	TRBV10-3	TGTGCCATCAGCTTCTCGACTAGCGGGGAAGAGACCCAGTACTTC	CAISFSTSGEETQYF
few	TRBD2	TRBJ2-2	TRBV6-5	TGTGCCAGCAGCTCCCCTAGCGGGGGGTTCTTCGGGGAGCTGTTTTTT	CASSSPSGGFFGELFF
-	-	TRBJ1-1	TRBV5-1	TGCGCCAGCAGATCCGGGACGGCGAACACTGAAGCTTTCTTT	CASRSGTANTEAFF
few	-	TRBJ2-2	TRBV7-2	TGTGCCAGCAGCCCAGTGAGGGGGGAGCTGTTTTTT	CASSPVRGELFF
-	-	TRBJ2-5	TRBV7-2	TGTGCCAGCAGCTTAGTAGGGGGGCCGGGACAAGAGACCCAGTACTTC	CASSLVGGPGQETQYF
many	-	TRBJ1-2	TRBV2	TGTGCCAGCAGTGAACAGGGAGGAGCCTATGGCTACACCTTC	CASSEQGGAYGYTF
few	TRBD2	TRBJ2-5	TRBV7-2	TGTGCCAGCAGCCTTGGGACTAAAGAGACCCAGTACTTC	CASSLGTKETQYF
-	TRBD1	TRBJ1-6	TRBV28	TGTGCCAGCAGCCCCAGGGGGTCCCTCCACTTT	CASSPRGSLHF
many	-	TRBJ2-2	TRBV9	TGTGCCAGCAGCGATGTGAACACCGGGGAGCTGTTTTTT	CASSDVNTGELFF
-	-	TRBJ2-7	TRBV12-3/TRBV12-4	TGTGCCAGCAGTTTTAGGTACGAGCAGTACTTC	CASSFRYEQYF
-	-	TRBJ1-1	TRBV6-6	TGTGCCAGCAGTCCTTCATTCCCAGCGATGAACACTGAAGCTTTCTTT	CASSPSFPAMNTEAFF
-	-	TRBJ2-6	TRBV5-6	TGTGCCAGCAGCTGGGTAATATCTGGGGCCAACGTCCTGACTTTC	CASSWVISGANVLTF
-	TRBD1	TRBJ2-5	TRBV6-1	TGTGCCAGCACCAGACGACAGGGGGTTGAGACCCAGTACTTC	CASTRRQGVETQYF
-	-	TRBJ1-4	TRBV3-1	TGTGCCAGCAGTCAACAGTCAACTAATGAAAAACTGTTTTTT	CASSQQSTNEKLFF
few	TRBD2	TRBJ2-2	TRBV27	TGTGCCAGCAAACTAGCGGAGGACACCGGGGAGCTGTTTTTT	CASKLAEDTGELFF
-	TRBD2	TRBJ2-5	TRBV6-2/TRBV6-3	TGTGCCAGCAGGAGATTTAGCGGGGTCCAAGAGACCCAGTACTTC	CASRRFSGVQETQYF
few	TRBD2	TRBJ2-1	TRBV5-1	TGCGCCAGCAGCACTACTAGCGGGGGGGCCTACAATGAGCAGTTCTTC	CASSTTSGGAYNEQFF
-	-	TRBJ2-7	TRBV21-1	TGTGCCAGCAGCAAAGGCTCGAATTGGAGGAGGGGCGGTTATCAAGAGCAGTACTTC	CASSKGSNWRRGGYQEQYF
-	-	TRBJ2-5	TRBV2	TGTGCCAGCGCAGCCGCGGCGGGACGGGGAGAGACCCAGTACTTC	CASAAAAGRGETQYF
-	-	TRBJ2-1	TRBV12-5	TGTGCTAGTGGTGGACCGCTGGCGGACTCGCAGTTCTTC	CASGGPLADSQFF
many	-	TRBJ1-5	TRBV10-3	TGTGCCATCAGTGAGGGCGGAAGCAATCAGCCCCAGCATTTT	CAISEGGSNQPQHF
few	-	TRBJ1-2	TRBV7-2	TGTGCCAGCAGCCCCCAGGAAGGGGCATGGTTTGGCTACACCTTC	CASSPQEGAWFGYTF
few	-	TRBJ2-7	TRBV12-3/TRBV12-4	TGTGCCAGCAGATTCGGGGACTCCTACGAGCAGTACTTC	CASRFGDSYEQYF
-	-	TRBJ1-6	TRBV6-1	TGTGCCAGCAGCACGGGACTCCACGTCTCCTATAATTCACCCCTCCACTTT	CASSTGLHVSYNSPLHF
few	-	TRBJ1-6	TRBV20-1	TGCAGTGCTATTGTGGGTGCCTATAATTCACCCCTCCACTTT	CSAIVGAYNSPLHF
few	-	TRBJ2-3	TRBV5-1	TGCGCCAGCAAGGAGGGGGGCCTCACAGATACGCAGTATTTT	CASKEGGLTDTQYF
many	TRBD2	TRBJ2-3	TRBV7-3	TGTGCCAGCAGACGGACTAGCGGGGGGACAGATACGCAGTATTTT	CASRRTSGGTDTQYF
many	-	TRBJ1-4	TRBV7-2	TGTGCCAGCAGCTTTAAGCCGGGACAAGAGGAAAAACTGTTTTTT	CASSFKPGQEEKLFF
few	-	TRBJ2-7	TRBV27	TGTGCCAGCAGTTTATTAGGGCAGACGGACTACGAGCAGTACTTC	CASSLLGQTDYEQYF
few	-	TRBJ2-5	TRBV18	TGTGCCAGCTCACCACCTCTTCGAGAGACCCAGTACTTC	CASSPPLRETQYF
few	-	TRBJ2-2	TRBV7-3	TGTGCCAGCAGCTTGGGTCAACCGAACACCGGGGAGCTGTTTTTT	CASSLGQPNTGELFF
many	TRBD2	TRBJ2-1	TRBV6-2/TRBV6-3	TGTGCCAGCAGACGAGCGGGGGGTAGCCATGAGCAGTTCTTC	CASRRAGGSHEQFF
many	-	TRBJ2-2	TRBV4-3	TGCGCCAGCAGCCAAGATTTTGCGAGTTCCCTGTTTTTT	CASSQDFASSLFF
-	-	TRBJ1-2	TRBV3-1	TGTGCCAGCAGCCAAGACGATCGGGGGCTATGGCCTGGCTACACCTTC	CASSQDDRGLWPGYTF
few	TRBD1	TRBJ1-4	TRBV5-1	TGCGCCAGCAGCATACAGGGGGCCGGTAATGAAAAACTGTTTTTT	CASSIQGAGNEKLFF
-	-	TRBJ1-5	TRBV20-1	TGCAGTGCTAGGGTTAATCAGCCCCAGCATTTT	CSARVNQPQHF
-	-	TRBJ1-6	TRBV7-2	TGTGCCAGCAGCTTAGTGGGGGCTGGTTCACCCCTCCACTTT	CASSLVGAGSPLHF